The present TCR beta chain was sequenced within a study of cytomegalovirus exposure and HLA in healthy donors. Study observations and caveats: A missense variant in DCLRE1C was later tied to TCR beta V- and J-gene trimming. Further analysis, carried out later, found HLA-associated TCR beta chains more clonally expanded than equally common other chains.

Comments on this clone: Its target is unknown. Other DNA sequences in the sample encode the same CDR3.

This PCR relied on a set of 60 Vbeta primers and 13 Jbeta primers. This table comes from immunoSEQ multiplex PCR, and its TCRdb copy is limited to in-frame clones, with some not included. This sample has some 130,000 clones, with over 70% found just once. Germline CDR1 is MDHEN and CDR2 is SYDVKM. Trimming shortened V by 6 bases and J by 4 bases, and 3 bases separated the two germline ends. The CDR3 runs to 10 residues. Samples came from healthy bone marrow donors. The sequenced material came from PBMCs. The chain joins TRBV28 to TRBJ1-2; D is unresolved. This receptor was taken from a man aged 25 to 40 in good health and CMV-seronegative. CDR3 coding DNA: TGTGCCAGCAGCTCCTATGGCTACACCTTC. Residues: CASSSYGYTF.